A single sample is the source of the 22 T cell receptor beta chains below, sequenced in a study of identical twins. TCRdb processed the 5' RACE reads anew with MiXCR; each CDR3 protein has one entry. The sample has hundreds of thousands of distinct CDR3 sequences, 5.5% to 6.5% seen once; the top ten hold about 1.8%. Sequencing was performed on naive T cells sorted from blood. The receptors shown here come from a man aged 18 to 30 in good health.

This clonotype was recorded many times. The junction does not match germline at one end; this may be a read error. The V and J genes are TRBV5-1 and TRBJ1-1, with D perhaps matching TRBD1 (5 bases). CDR1 and CDR2 (germline): SGHRS, YFSETQ. This CDR3 comprises 14 residues. The CDR3 DNA follows: TGTGCCAGCAGCTCCGGCCGAGGGGACACTGAAGCTTTCTTT. It is translated as CASSSGRGDTEAFF.

This clonotype was detected many times. V is TRBV28 and J is TRBJ2-3, with 9 bases identical to TRBD1. J was trimmed by 2 bases and V by 6 bases; bases with no gene match: 6. Per germline, CDR1 MDHEN and CDR2 SYDVKM. The CDR3 loop spans 15 amino acids. The CDR3 nucleotides read TGTGCCAGCAGAACCGGGACAGGGTTCACAGATACGCAGTATTTT. Residues: CASRTGTGFTDTQYF.

The sample holds many counts of this clonotype. The V and J genes are TRBV18 and TRBJ2-4; 11 bases are a match to TRBD2. CDR1 is KGHSH, CDR2 LQKENI, per germline. V was pared by 2 bases and J by 4 bases, with 7 bases of the junction left unmatched. The CDR3 runs to 17 residues. The CDR3: CASSPSTGTSGKNIQYF. The CDR3 bases are TGTGCCAGCTCACCATCTACCGGGACTAGCGGTAAAAACATTCAGTACTTC.

CDR3 loop: CASSEMGGVTLHF. The DNA for the CDR3 is TGTGCCAGCAGTGAAATGGGGGGGGTAACCCTCCACTTT. The chain joins TRBV25-1 to TRBJ1-6, with D tentatively TRBD1 (5 bases). This CDR3 contains 13 residues. V lost 2 bases to trimming and J lost 14 bases, with 13 bases between them. The germline gives CDR1 MGHDK, CDR2 SYGVNS.

The chain joins TRBV20-1 to TRBJ2-5; unclear D gene. Per germline, CDR1 DFQATT and CDR2 SNEGSKA (reference sequence). V lost 0 bases and J lost 5, with 10 bases in between. The CDR3 spans 13 residues. CDR3 nucleotide sequence: TGCAGTGCTAGAGACGACCCCAGGGAGACCCAGTACTTC. It codes for CSARDDPRETQYF.

The V gene is TRBV11-1, the J gene TRBJ2-4, with D possibly being TRBD2 (6 bases). V was cut by 5 bases and J by 12 bases, with 20 bases left in between. CDR3 size: 14 residues. Germline values: CDR1 SGHAT, CDR2 FQDESV (reference sequence). CDR3 bases: TGTGCCAGCAGCGGCAGTGTCACTGGGGGAGGTCAGTACTTC. Translated, it gives CASSGSVTGGGQYF.

The sample holds a few counts of this clonotype. The gene calls are TRBV20-1 and TRBJ2-1; 14 bases match TRBD2. CDR3 size: 16 residues. V shed 6 bases, J shed 3 bases, and the junction held 7 bases outside the gene matches. From germline, CDR1 is DFQATT and CDR2 SNEGSKA (reference sequence). CDR3 loop: CSATGLAGAFYNEQFF. The DNA for the CDR3 is TGCAGTGCGACGGGACTAGCGGGAGCTTTCTACAATGAGCAGTTCTTC.

This sequence joins TRBV7-9 and TRBJ1-1; 8 positions match TRBD1. Germline V gene data show CDR1 as SEHNR and CDR2 as FQNEAQ (reference sequence). With V trimmed by 1 base and J by 4 bases, 5 bases remained unmatched. This CDR3 is 15 amino acids long. This CDR3 reads CASSLGAGQATEAFF. The CDR3 DNA follows: TGTGCCAGCAGCTTAGGTGCGGGACAGGCCACTGAAGCTTTCTTT.

This clonotype was detected a few times. This rearrangement joins TRBV20-1 to TRBJ2-7; D assignment may be TRBD1 or TRBD2 (5 bases each). Trimming shortened V by 4 bases and J by 5 bases, and 18 bases separated the two germline ends. CDR3 length: 14 amino acids. Germline V CDR1 and CDR2: DFQATT, SNEGSKA (reference sequence). The CDR3 nucleotides are TGCAGTGCTAACGCCGGGGCTGTTGGGAACGAGCAGTACTTC. Encoded protein: CSANAGAVGNEQYF.

This clonotype was found a few times. The rearrangement joins TRBV15 to TRBJ2-7, with TRBD2 matching 8 bases. J lost 0 bases, V lost 3 bases, and 4 bases had no gene match. Germline CDR1 is LNHNV and CDR2 is YYDKDF (reference sequence). The CDR3 has 15 amino acids. As DNA, the CDR3 is TGTGCCACCAGCAGGGCAACTAGCGGCTCCTACGAGCAGTACGTC. This sequence encodes CATSRATSGSYEQYV.

This chain links TRBV6-6 with TRBJ2-1, with 12 bases matching TRBD2. The J segment lost 13 bases and the V segment lost 6 bases, leaving 4 bases of the junction unmatched. This CDR3 comprises 12 residues. Germline V gene sequence: CDR1 MNHNY, CDR2 SVGAGI (reference sequence). The CDR3 bases are TGTGCCAGCAGCCTTGGACTAGCGGGACAGTTCTTC. It encodes CASSLGLAGQFF.

The rearrangement uses TRBV6-1 and TRBJ2-7; 8 bases are a match to TRBD1. The CDR3 is 14 residues long. CDR1 is MNHNS, CDR2 SASEGT, per germline. With V trimmed by 6 bases and J by 2 bases, 6 bases remained unmatched. CDR3 region: CASRTRDRPYEQYF. DNA of the CDR3: TGTGCCAGCAGGACGCGGGACAGGCCCTACGAGCAGTACTTC.

This clonotype turned up a few times. The rearrangement uses TRBV6-2 or TRBV6-3 and TRBJ2-7; TRBD1 is a possible D gene (6 bases). Trimming left V 7 bases short and J 1 base short, with 17 bases between. The CDR3 spans 15 residues. From germline, CDR1 is MNHEY and CDR2 SVGEGT. As DNA, the CDR3 is TGTGCCAGCATTCCAACCGGACAGTTTTCCTACGAGCAGTACTTC. It codes for CASIPTGQFSYEQYF.

The chain links TRBV29-1 to TRBJ2-1, with D tentatively TRBD1 (5 bases). The germline V and J ends were trimmed by 3 bases and 5 bases, with 14 bases remaining between them. CDR3 length equals 14 residues. Germline V lookup: CDR1 SQVTM, CDR2 ANQGSEA. The CDR3, as DNA: TGCAGCGTTGATTTTCAGGGTTCCAACAATGAGCAGTTCTTC. It translates to CSVDFQGSNNEQFF.

This clonotype was found many times. The chain is built from TRBV20-1 and TRBJ2-3; TRBD2 might be the D (6 bases). V was pared by 5 bases and J by 4 bases, with 19 bases between. The length of the CDR3 is 15 residues. Germline lookup yields CDR1 DFQATT and CDR2 SNEGSKA (reference sequence). CDR3 protein: CSAGRDSLMSDTQYF. CDR3 in DNA: TGCAGTGCTGGGCGGGACTCCCTAATGTCAGATACGCAGTATTTT.

This clonotype has ten or more counts. This chain uses TRBV7-8 with TRBJ1-3; no clear D. This CDR3 spans 16 amino acids. V gave up 1 base and J gave up 3 bases, with 13 bases separating them. The V gene's germline CDR1 is SGHVS and CDR2 FQNEAQ. In DNA form, the CDR3 reads TGTGCCAGCAGCTTAGTAGTGGCGTCCCTTGGAAACACCATATATTTT. It yields the protein CASSLVVASLGNTIYF.

This clonotype has ten or more counts. The rearrangement links TRBV20-1 to TRBJ2-6, with no clear D. V gave up 3 bases and J gave up 2 bases, with 11 bases separating them. Germline V gene data show CDR1 as DFQATT and CDR2 as SNEGSKA (reference sequence). The CDR3 spans 15 residues. CDR3 DNA sequence: TGCAGTGCTAGCCCGGTGCTGGCTGGGGCCAACGTCCTGACTTTC. Translated: CSASPVLAGANVLTF.

This clonotype was recorded many times. The genes are TRBV5-5 and TRBJ2-3; 11 bases line up with TRBD1. The CDR3 totals 16 residues. CDR1 and CDR2 from the germline V gene are SGHKS and YYEKEE (reference sequence). V lost 4 bases and J lost 4; bases outside the gene matches: 8. The CDR3 reads CASSRERTGGADTQYF. The CDR3 DNA reads as TGTGCCAGCAGCCGAGAAAGGACAGGGGGCGCAGATACGCAGTATTTT.

The rearrangement joins TRBV12-3 or TRBV12-4 to TRBJ1-1, with D possibly TRBD1 on 5 matching bases. The CDR3 extends over 14 amino acids. Trimming stripped 7 bases from V and 5 bases from J, with 17 bases between. The CDR3 is CASTPSRQGTEAFF. CDR3 sequence (DNA): TGTGCCAGCACCCCCTCGCGGCAGGGAACTGAAGCTTTCTTT.

This clonotype has a count of ten or more. The V gene is TRBV28, the J gene TRBJ2-3; 9 bases agree with TRBD2. The germline gives CDR1 MDHEN, CDR2 SYDVKM. J was trimmed by 3 bases and V by 9 bases; bases with no gene match: 4. CDR3 length equals 13 residues. The CDR3 DNA reads as TGTGCCAGTAGCGGGAGAGGTACAGATACGCAGTATTTT. Its translation: CASSGRGTDTQYF.

This clonotype was picked up many times. CDR3 DNA sequence: TGTGCCAGCAGCCAAGTTGGCGGGAACACCGGGGAGCTGTTTTTT. Protein sequence: CASSQVGGNTGELFF. This sequence joins TRBV4-2 and TRBJ2-2; D remains ambiguous. CDR1 LGHNA and CDR2 YNFKEQ come from the germline V gene. The CDR3 has 15 amino acids. The germline V and J ends were trimmed by 1 base and 1 base, with 7 bases remaining between them.

This clonotype was picked up many times. The V gene is TRBV12-3 or TRBV12-4, the J gene TRBJ2-1, with a possible D match to TRBD2 (6 bases). Trimming left V 6 bases short and J 5 bases short, with 17 bases between. This CDR3 contains 15 residues. The CDR3 loop reads CASSPGRPNNNEQFF. The CDR3 DNA reads TGTGCCAGCAGCCCTGGGAGGCCGAATAACAATGAGCAGTTCTTC.